This TCR beta chain was documented in a study of T cell responses to AZD1222 COVID-19 vaccine. Measured with immunoSEQ multiplex PCR; TCRdb has only the in-frame clones, and not every one. Of around 60,000 clones listed, 70% to 90% are singletons. The CDR3 is made up of 15 amino acids. V was trimmed by 3 bases and J by 3 bases, leaving 12 bases between them. Germline V gene data show CDR1 as KGHSH and CDR2 as LQKENI. This specimen consisted of peripheral blood, obtained on day 0 of AZD1222 vaccination. V gene TRBV18 combines with J gene TRBJ1-5; weak D call: TRBD1 (6 bases). The clonotype was recovered from an adult in good health. The CDR3 sequence: CASSPTGQTNQPQHF. The CDR3 bases are TGTGCCAGCTCACCGACTGGACAGACCAATCAGCCCCAGCATTTT.